A selection of T cell receptor beta chains follows, all from one sample in a study of glioma-infiltrating T cells. MiXCR was run by TCRdb on the multiplex PCR reads, yielding one entry per CDR3 protein. The sample has around 390,000 distinct CDR3 sequences; around 38% are singletons. Sequencing was carried out using glioma tissue, nonneoplastic brain tissue, or PBMCs (not recorded which). Every receptor here comes from a human donor with low-grade glioma or glioblastoma, undergoing nonglioma brain surgery, or in good health (not recorded which). CDR3s include the opening cysteine and the closing phenylalanine or tryptophan. The D gene is left open where the match is weak. Not all rows give a size; the values are once, few, many and, for expanded clones, a class.

TRBD2	TRBJ2-7	NA	TRBV28	TGTGCCAGCAGTTTAACTAGCGGGAGGGTTGAGCAGTACTTC	CASSLTSGRVEQYF
NA	TRBJ2-1	few	TRBV27	TGTGCCAGCAGTCCGCTAGAACATGACGGCTACAATGAGCAGTTCTTC	CASSPLEHDGYNEQFF
NA	TRBJ1-6	many	TRBV27	TGTGCCAGCAGCCCCCTCATGAGCTCCTATAATTCACCCCTCCACTTT	CASSPLMSSYNSPLHF
NA	TRBJ1-4	NA	TRBV20-1	TGCAGTGCTAGATATGAACCCCGAGATGAAAAACTGTTTTTT	CSARYEPRDEKLFF
TRBD2	TRBJ2-7	NA	TRBV7-2	TGTGCCAGCATCTTACCACTAGCGGTAGGCATAACCTACGAGCAGTACTTC	CASILPLAVGITYEQYF
NA	TRBJ1-5	many	TRBV28	TGTGCCAGCACCTCAAACAGGGCGTTTGGCAATCAGCCCCAGCATTTT	CASTSNRAFGNQPQHF
TRBD1	TRBJ1-4	NA	TRBV2	TGTGCCAGCAGTGAAAGGGGGCGGACTAATGAAAAACTGTTTTTT	CASSERGRTNEKLFF
TRBD1	TRBJ2-3	many	TRBV4-3	TGTGCCAGCAGCCAAGACAGGGGTGATACGCAGTATTTT	CASSQDRGDTQYF
NA	TRBJ1-1	few	TRBV7-2	TGTGCCAGCAGCTCGCGGTGGGCTCAGGGGAACACTGAAGCTTTCTTT	CASSSRWAQGNTEAFF
TRBD1	TRBJ2-3	NA	TRBV5-1	TGCGCCAGCAGCACCGATAACCGACAGGGGACAGATACGCAGTATTTT	CASSTDNRQGTDTQYF
NA	TRBJ2-2	once	TRBV28	TGTGCCAGCAGCCCTGCGGGCAGGTCAACCGGGGAGGTGTTTTTT	CASSPAGRSTGEVFF
NA	TRBJ2-5	once	TRBV7-2	TGTGCCAGCAGCTTTTCACGGGCTGGAGACCAGTACTTC	CASSFSRAGDQYF
NA	TRBJ2-1	few	TRBV5-6	TGTGCCAGCAGCTTTGGAGGTGAGCAGTTCTTC	CASSFGGEQFF
NA	TRBJ2-3	few	TRBV4-2	TGTGCCAGCAGCCCCAGGGGGGAGGGAGGACGCGGAAATACGCAGTATTTT	CASSPRGEGGRGNTQYF
NA	TRBJ2-5	once	TRBV10-3	TGTGCCATCAGTGGGACATATAGGACAGTCCAAGAGACCCAGTACTTC	CAISGTYRTVQETQYF
NA	TRBJ2-7	NA	TRBV7-7	TGCGCCAGCAGCCAAGAGGCTAACTATCCCGAGCAGTACTTC	CASSQEANYPEQYF
TRBD1	TRBJ2-5	few	TRBV25-1	TGTGCCAGCAGTGAGGGGGGACAGGGGACCCAGTACTTC	CASSEGGQGTQYF
NA	TRBJ2-3	few	TRBV24-1	TGTGCCACCAGTGATTGGGGTACGCAGTATTTT	CATSDWGTQYF
NA	TRBJ1-2	many	TRBV4-2	TGTGCCAGCAGCCAAGATCCGAGCACTAACTATGGCTACACCTTC	CASSQDPSTNYGYTF
TRBD2	TRBJ2-1	few	TRBV4-2	TGTGCCAGCAGCCAAGCTAGCGGGAGGACCTACAATGAGCAGTTCTTC	CASSQASGRTYNEQFF
TRBD1	TRBJ1-1	many	TRBV6-1	TGTGCCAGCATCCTGGACAGGGAACTCACTGAAGCTTTCTTT	CASILDRELTEAFF
NA	TRBJ1-2	NA	TRBV28	TGTGCCACCAGCGCAGCTAACTATGGCTACACCTTC	CATSAANYGYTF
NA	TRBJ2-3	NA	TRBV29-1	TGCAGCGTTGCAGCAGATACGCAGTATTTT	CSVAADTQYF
TRBD1	TRBJ2-1	many	TRBV4-1	TGCGCCAGCAGCCAAGATTCCCCGGGACAGGGGGCGCATCCCCAGTTCTTC	CASSQDSPGQGAHPQFF
NA	TRBJ2-1	once	TRBV20-1	TGCAGCGCTAGGGGCGGAGCGTCTTACAATAAGCAGTTCTTC	CSARGGASYNKQFF
NA	TRBJ2-1	once	TRBV24-1	TGTGCCACCAGTGATTTGAGGGCAGGGCCTGAGCAGTTCTTC	CATSDLRAGPEQFF
NA	TRBJ1-6	NA	TRBV19	TGTGCCAGTAGTCCTGAGGCCTATAATTCACCCCTCCACTTT	CASSPEAYNSPLHF
TRBD2	TRBJ2-1	few	TRBV20-1	TGCAATGCACGTCGGCGCGGGAGACCCAATGAGCAGTTCTTC	CNARRRGRPNEQFF
TRBD1	TRBJ2-3	NA	TRBV4-1	TGCGCCAGCAGCCACGGGACAGGGGGAGACACAGATACGCAGTATTTT	CASSHGTGGDTDTQYF
TRBD2	TRBJ2-1	many	TRBV27	TGTGCCAGCAGGTGGGCTAGCGGGAGCTACAATGAGCAGTTCTTC	CASRWASGSYNEQFF
TRBD2	TRBJ2-7	NA	TRBV4-2	TGTGCCAGCAGCCAAGAAGGCCTGACTAGCGGGACGACCTACGAGCAGTACTTC	CASSQEGLTSGTTYEQYF
TRBD2	TRBJ2-2	NA	TRBV4-1	TGCGCCAGCAGCCAGGGGACTAGGGGAAACACCGGGGAGCTGTTTTTT	CASSQGTRGNTGELFF
NA	TRBJ1-1	NA	TRBV6-6	TGTGCCAGCAGCGCGGCTACCGGGACAATGAACACTGAAGCTTTCTTT	CASSAATGTMNTEAFF
NA	TRBJ2-2	many	TRBV7-2	TGTGCCAGCAGACAACGGAACAGGAACACCGGGGAGCTGTTTTTT	CASRQRNRNTGELFF
NA	TRBJ2-5	NA	TRBV6-1	TGTGCCAGCATTAGCCTTAGGGAGGAGACCCAGTACTTC	CASISLREETQYF
NA	TRBJ2-7	many	TRBV28	TGTGCCAGCAGTTACCGGGACACCGGCTACGAGCAGTACTTC	CASSYRDTGYEQYF
NA	TRBJ2-4	few	TRBV18	TGTGCCAGCTCACCACCGGGTAGGGCGGCCAAAAACATTCAGTACTTC	CASSPPGRAAKNIQYF
NA	TRBJ2-1	many	TRBV27	TGTGCCAGCAGTTACATACCCGGGAAGGACAATGAGCAGTTCTTC	CASSYIPGKDNEQFF
TRBD2	TRBJ2-1	NA	TRBV20-1	TGCAGTGCCGGGCGAGGGACTAGCTCGTGGGAGCAGTTCTTC	CSAGRGTSSWEQFF